This is a list of T cell receptor beta chains from one sample in a study of blood T cell repertoires in COVID-19. Generated by immunoSEQ multiplex PCR, the TCRdb table keeps only in-frame clones and is missing some. This sample yields 100,000 to 150,000 clones, of which around four fifths are seen a single time; roughly 25% belongs to the top ten. Sequenced sample: peripheral blood. Source of these receptors: a human donor in a cohort sampled during active COVID-19. Each CDR3 is given with its conserved first and last residue. Fields, in order: clone size, V gene, J gene, D gene, CDR3 protein, CDR3 DNA. D genes are given only for firm matches. A row's size may be missing; if present it is once, few, many or a size class.

>.|TRBV3-1/TRBV3-2|TRBJ1-2|TRBD1
CASSHQQGLGGYTF
TGTGCCAGCAGCCACCAACAGGGGTTGGGAGGCTACACCTTC
>.|TRBV7-9|TRBJ2-5|TRBD2
CASSLALAGERVETQYF
TGTGCCAGCAGCTTAGCGCTCGCGGGAGAGAGGGTGGAGACCCAGTACTTC
>.|TRBV18|TRBJ2-7|.
CASSPPRQDANEQYF
TGTGCCAGCTCACCACCGAGACAGGACGCCAACGAGCAGTACTTC
>.|TRBV2|TRBJ1-2|.
CASSGQSPNYGYTF
TGTGCCAGCAGTGGACAGTCTCCGAACTATGGCTACACCTTC
>.|TRBV6-5|TRBJ2-4|TRBD2
CASSPRGSGNIQYF
TGTGCCAGCAGTCCCCGCGGGAGTGGAAACATTCAGTACTTC
>few|TRBV7-9|TRBJ2-7|.
CASSSTGNEQYF
TGTGCCAGCAGCTCCACAGGGAACGAGCAGTACTTC
>.|TRBV15|TRBJ2-5|.
CATSRDRGQYQETQYF
TGTGCCACCAGCAGAGACCGTGGGCAGTACCAAGAGACCCAGTACTTC
>.|TRBV9|TRBJ1-6|TRBD1
CASGPGTGSSPLHF
TGTGCCAGCGGCCCCGGGACAGGGAGTTCACCCCTCCACTTT
>.|TRBV5-1|TRBJ1-3|TRBD1
CASSLPGGAGNTIYF
TGCGCCAGCAGCTTGCCAGGGGGCGCTGGAAACACCATATATTTT
>few|TRBV21-1|TRBJ1-1|.
CASSPGGTGGVRAFF
TGTGCCAGCAGCCCGGGGGGGACAGGGGGCGTTAGAGCTTTCTTT
>.|TRBV27|TRBJ2-7|TRBD1
CASSLRTGGYEQYF
TGTGCCAGCAGTTTAAGGACAGGGGGTTACGAGCAGTACTTC
>.|TRBV27|TRBJ1-5|.
CASRSQGGNQPQHF
TGTGCCAGCAGATCCCAGGGAGGGAATCAGCCCCAGCATTTT
>.|TRBV3-1/TRBV3-2|TRBJ2-1|.
CASSNGEGEFF
TGTGCCAGCAGCAACGGGGAGGGGGAATTCTTC
>.|TRBV5-6|TRBJ2-6|.
CASSHRGGGFGANVLTF
TGTGCCAGCAGCCACCGAGGTGGGGGGTTCGGGGCCAACGTCCTGACTTTC
>.|TRBV10-3|TRBJ1-1|TRBD1
CAIQQGEMNTEAFF
TGTGCCATCCAACAGGGGGAAATGAACACTGAAGCTTTCTTT
>.|TRBV29-1|TRBJ2-1|TRBD1
CSVERQGWNEQFF
TGCAGCGTTGAACGACAGGGTTGGAATGAGCAGTTCTTC
>many|TRBV12-3/TRBV12-4|TRBJ1-1|TRBD1
CASSRTGFTEAFF
TGTGCCAGCAGCCGGACAGGGTTCACTGAAGCTTTCTTT
>.|TRBV18|TRBJ1-5|.
CASSPSNQGGNQPQHF
TGTGCCAGCTCGCCTTCTAACCAGGGCGGAAATCAGCCCCAGCATTTT
>.|TRBV11-1|TRBJ2-5|.
CASSPRRRGQETQYF
TGTGCCAGCAGCCCCCGGAGGAGAGGGCAAGAGACCCAGTACTTC
>.|TRBV7-9|TRBJ2-6|.
CASSFRERPPGANVLTF
TGTGCCAGCAGCTTCCGGGAACGACCCCCTGGGGCCAACGTCCTGACTTTC
>.|TRBV28|TRBJ2-5|TRBD2
CASRTGLAGARVTQYF
TGTGCCAGCAGGACCGGACTAGCGGGAGCAAGGGTGACCCAGTACTTC
>.|TRBV10-1|TRBJ2-2|TRBD2
CASCSGRADPGELFF
TGCGCCAGCTGTAGCGGGAGGGCCGATCCCGGGGAGCTGTTTTTT
>.|TRBV18|TRBJ1-2|TRBD1
CASSPLAGTANYGYTF
TGTGCCAGCTCACCACTGGCTGGGACAGCTAACTATGGCTACACCTTC
>.|TRBV19|TRBJ2-5|.
CASSAGRQETQYF
TGTGCCAGTAGTGCAGGCCGCCAAGAGACCCAGTACTTC
>.|TRBV7-8|TRBJ2-7|.
CASSWPGTYEQYF
TGTGCCAGCAGCTGGCCAGGGACCTACGAGCAGTACTTC
>.|TRBV29-1|TRBJ2-5|TRBD1
CSVEPGGAEETQYF
TGCAGCGTTGAGCCAGGGGGCGCAGAAGAGACCCAGTACTTC